The 22 T cell receptor beta chains given below trace back to one sample, sequenced in a study of blood T cell repertoires in COVID-19. Sequencing used immunoSEQ multiplex PCR; TCRdb keeps in-frame clones, though not all of them. The sample shows about 19,000 clones, more than 70% of them seen only once. The source material was peripheral blood. These receptors were obtained from a human donor in a cohort sampled during active COVID-19.

This chain uses TRBV5-1 with TRBJ2-1; no definite D call. V was trimmed by 6 bases and J by 4 bases, leaving 14 bases between them. The length of the CDR3 is 14 residues. Germline loops: CDR1 SGHRS, CDR2 YFSETQ. CDR3 DNA: TGCGCCAGCACGTCTCAATCCCTATACAATGAGCAGTTCTTC. It encodes CASTSQSLYNEQFF.

The chain is built from TRBV9 and TRBJ2-7, with 10 positions matching TRBD2. There are 18 residues in the CDR3. The V segment lost 4 bases and the J segment 3 bases; nucleotides outside the gene matches: 16. In germline, CDR1 is SGDLS, CDR2 YYNGEE. The CDR3 protein is CASSPLSGGTGNVYEQYF. In nucleotides, the CDR3 is TGTGCCAGCAGCCCCCTTAGCGGGGGGACCGGAAATGTCTACGAGCAGTACTTC.

The V and J genes are TRBV5-1 and TRBJ2-5; TRBD2 matches at 13 bases. Trimming cost V 3 bases and J 5 bases; bases outside gene matches: 7. This CDR3 is 16 amino acids long. CDR1 and CDR2 from the germline V gene are SGHRS and YFSETQ. The CDR3 DNA reads TGCGCCAGCAGCTCCGGGACTAGCGGGGATCGGGAGACCCAGTACTTC. It encodes CASSSGTSGDRETQYF.

This chain uses TRBV6-4 with TRBJ2-7; 7 bases align to TRBD2. Germline CDR1 and CDR2: MRHNA and SNTAGT. Unmatched junction bases numbered 10, after V lost 4 bases and J lost 4 bases. This CDR3 is built from 15 residues. The CDR3 protein is CASSVQAGLSYEQYF. The CDR3 DNA sequence: TGTGCCAGCAGTGTTCAAGCGGGGCTATCGTACGAGCAGTACTTC.

The J gene is TRBJ2-3, the V gene TRBV5-5; 14 nucleotides line up with TRBD2. V was clipped by 6 bases and J by 5 bases; unmatched bases: 8. This CDR3 has 16 residues. Looked up from germline, CDR1 is SGHKS and CDR2 is YYEKEE (reference sequence). The CDR3 spells CASNLRLAGGQDTQYF. The CDR3 DNA sequence: TGTGCCAGCAACCTCCGACTAGCGGGGGGGCAAGATACGCAGTATTTT.

The V gene is TRBV4-2, the J gene TRBJ2-3; 8 positions match TRBD2. Germline V gene lookup returns CDR1 LGHNA and CDR2 YNFKEQ. The V and J ends lost 3 bases and 3 bases, in that order; junction bases with no gene match: 8. This CDR3 has 16 amino acids. CDR3 DNA: TGTGCCAGCAGCCAGACGGGACTAGGGGAAACAGATACGCAGTATTTT. As protein: CASSQTGLGETDTQYF.

This sequence joins TRBV5-1 and TRBJ1-2; TRBD1 matches at 9 bases. The CDR3 covers 14 residues. CDR1 and CDR2 from the germline V gene are SGHRS and YFSETQ. V dropped 3 bases and J dropped 7; count of bases not matched to a gene: 7. In DNA form, the CDR3 reads TGCGCCAGCAGCTGGGGACAGGGCACCGTTGGCTACACCTTC. This sequence encodes CASSWGQGTVGYTF.

This chain uses TRBV7-9 with TRBJ1-6; D gene uncertain. From germline, CDR1 is SEHNR and CDR2 FQNEAQ (reference sequence). Between the trimmed V and J ends, which lost 0 bases and 7 bases, there was a span of 10 bases. The CDR3 has 15 amino acids. The CDR3 DNA follows: TGTGCCAGCAGCTTAGCGGTCAGTAGCAATTCACCCCTCCACTTT. Residues: CASSLAVSSNSPLHF.

This chain joins TRBV7-8 and TRBJ2-7, with a possible D match to TRBD1 (5 bases). CDR3 size: 13 residues. Trimming removed 5 bases from V and 7 bases from J, with 15 bases in between. Germline lookup yields CDR1 SGHVS and CDR2 FQNEAQ. CDR3 protein: CASSLPGIGEQYF. Here the CDR3 DNA reads TGTGCCAGCAGCCTTCCAGGGATAGGAGAGCAGTACTTC.

This clone appeared once. V and J are TRBV6-5 and TRBJ2-7; D call uncertain. V lost 6 bases to trimming and J lost 3 bases, with 15 bases between them. There are 14 residues in the CDR3. Germline assignment: CDR1 MNHEY and CDR2 SVGAGI. CDR3 sequence (DNA): TGTGCCAGCAGCCCCGGCAGGCTCAGCTACGAGCAGTACTTC. Translation: CASSPGRLSYEQYF.

V is TRBV5-1 and J is TRBJ2-1, with 8 bases aligning to TRBD1. V lost 6 bases to trimming and J lost 9 bases; unmatched junction nucleotides: 23. This CDR3 region has 18 residues. Germline V CDR1 and CDR2: SGHRS, YFSETQ. Written as DNA, the CDR3 is TGCGCCAGCAAGCCAGCCCCCGGGACAGGACCCAGGGGCCGTGAGCAGTTCTTC. This translates into CASKPAPGTGPRGREQFF.

V usage is TRBV3-1 (or the pseudogene TRBV3-2) and J usage is TRBJ2-2, with 7 bases that match TRBD1. J lost 0 bases, V lost 0 bases, and 4 bases had no gene match. The CDR3 has 17 amino acids. Germline CDR1 is LGHDT and CDR2 is YNNKEL (reference sequence). CDR3 nucleotide sequence: TGTGCCAGCAGCCAAGATCCTGGACAGGCGAACACCGGGGAGCTGTTTTTT. Translation gives CASSQDPGQANTGELFF.

The V gene is TRBV18, the J gene TRBJ2-4; 11 bases align to TRBD1. Trimming at V came to 3 bases and at J to 2 bases, leaving 9 bases not matched to a gene. Germline V gene data show CDR1 as KGHSH and CDR2 as LQKENI. CDR3 length: 18 amino acids. This CDR3 reads CASSPGTGGIVTKNIQYF. DNA for the CDR3: TGTGCCAGCTCACCCGGGACAGGGGGAATCGTTACCAAAAACATTCAGTACTTC. The complete variable domain, with remaining parts taken from reference TRBV18 and TRBJ2-4, reads NAGVMQNPRHLVRRRGQEARLRCSPMKGHSHVYWYRQLPEEGLKFMVYLQKENIIDESGMPKERFSAEFPKEGPSILRIQQVVRGDSAAYFCASSPGTGGIVTKNIQYFGAGTRLSVL.

CDR3 nucleotide sequence: TGTGCCAGCAGGAGTAATCTTTTTAGTACCGGGGAGCTGTTTTTT. This sequence encodes CASRSNLFSTGELFF. The chain joins TRBV27 to TRBJ2-2; D remains ambiguous. The V gene lost 6 bases and the J gene lost 5 bases, with 16 bases spanning the gap. The germline V gene encodes CDR1 MNHEY and CDR2 SMNVEV (reference sequence). The CDR3 is made up of 15 amino acids.

J is TRBJ2-5 and V is TRBV4-1; maybe TRBD1 (6 bases). V shed 1 base and J shed 5 bases, with 14 bases lying between them. The CDR3 covers 15 residues. Germline V lookup: CDR1 MGHRA, CDR2 YSYEKL. CDR3: CASSQVTGIGETQYF. The CDR3 nucleotides read TGCGCCAGCAGCCAAGTCACAGGGATCGGGGAGACCCAGTACTTC.

The chain is built from TRBV13 and TRBJ2-1; D remains unclear. The CDR3 totals 16 residues. V gave up 0 bases and J gave up 4 bases, with 13 bases separating them. Germline values: CDR1 PRHDT, CDR2 FYEKMQ (reference sequence). The CDR3 loop reads CASSLGLGQAYNEQFF. The CDR3 DNA is TGTGCCAGCAGCTTAGGCCTGGGCCAGGCGTACAATGAGCAGTTCTTC. The full variable domain, in which reference TRBV13 and TRBJ2-1 provide the parts outside the CDR3, is AAGVIQSPRHLIKEKRETATLKCYPIPRHDTVYWYQQGPGQDPQFLISFYEKMQSDKGSIPDRFSAQQFSDYHSELNMSSLELGDSALYFCASSLGLGQAYNEQFFGPGTRLTVL.

The rearrangement joins TRBV5-1 to TRBJ2-1, with 11 positions matching TRBD2. The germline V gene has CDR1 SGHRS and CDR2 YFSETQ. The CDR3 extends over 15 amino acids. The V segment lost 4 bases and the J segment 7 bases; nucleotides outside the gene matches: 7. CDR3 DNA: TGCGCCAGCAGCGGTACTAGCGGGGGTCAGAATGAGCAGTTCTTC. This gives the protein CASSGTSGGQNEQFF.

This rearrangement joins TRBV11-2 to TRBJ2-2; TRBD1 matches at 8 bases. CDR1 is SGHAT, CDR2 FQNNGV, per germline. This CDR3 has 16 residues. Losses at the gene ends were 5 bases for V and 9 bases for J; bases not matched to a gene: 14. As DNA, the CDR3 is TGTGCCAGCAGCGCAATACAGGGGGTCGGGTTGAGGGAGCTGTTTTTT. As protein: CASSAIQGVGLRELFF.

V usage is TRBV27 and J usage is TRBJ1-2; 7 positions agree with TRBD1. V lost 4 bases, J lost 4 bases, and 9 bases stayed unmatched. This CDR3 is 15 amino acids long. Germline V gene sequence: CDR1 MNHEY, CDR2 SMNVEV (reference sequence). The CDR3 region is CASSSWTGARYGYTF. The CDR3 DNA is TGTGCCAGCAGTTCGTGGACAGGTGCCCGCTATGGCTACACCTTC.

The rearrangement joins TRBV6-8 to TRBJ1-1; D ambiguous. Looked up from germline, CDR1 is MNHGY and CDR2 is SAAAGT. V lost 4 bases and J 0 bases, leaving 9 bases between the germline ends. This CDR3 comprises 14 residues. The CDR3 region is CASSSSHMNTEAFF. CDR3 in DNA: TGTGCCAGCAGTTCGAGTCATATGAACACTGAAGCTTTCTTT.

The gene calls are TRBV5-1 and TRBJ2-5, with 7 bases aligning to TRBD1. J was trimmed by 5 bases and V by 1 base; bases with no gene match: 5. The CDR3 consists of 14 residues. Germline CDR1 and CDR2: SGHRS and YFSETQ. The CDR3 sequence: CASSLTPQGETQYF. In nucleotides, the CDR3 is TGCGCCAGCAGCTTGACTCCACAGGGGGAGACCCAGTACTTC.

The rearrangement links TRBV3-1 (or the pseudogene TRBV3-2) to TRBJ2-5; 10 bases agree with TRBD2. Per germline, CDR1 LGHDT and CDR2 YNNKEL (reference sequence). The CDR3 runs to 18 residues. With 5 bases clipped from V and 3 bases from J, the junction kept 15 bases outside the gene matches. The CDR3: CASSEGTSATSSEETQYF. The DNA of the CDR3 is TGTGCCAGCAGCGAAGGGACTAGCGCCACCTCCTCTGAAGAGACCCAGTACTTC.